The clone carrying this T cell receptor (beta chain) was seen a handful of times. The antigen remains undetermined. Individual cDNA molecules carried attached unique molecular identifiers. TCRdb independently ran MiXCR on the 5' RACE reads; one entry per CDR3 protein. The table lists around 60,000 distinct CDR3 sequences, 10% to 15% of them singletons. This CDR3 has 14 residues. Germline CDR1 is MGHRA and CDR2 is YSYEKL. Between the trimmed V and J ends, which lost 7 bases and 6 bases, there was a span of 15 bases. The sample comes from a study of early T cells in non-severe SARS-CoV-2 infection. Background on the study: Chains were unpaired, as sequencing was done on bulk RNA from unsorted whole blood.

General study points: Matching against VDJdb likely underestimated virus-specific expansions, favoring anti-spike CD8.

This receptor was identified in an adult who was a healthcare worker with PCR-confirmed SARS-CoV-2 infection or an uninfected control (not recorded which). Specimen: whole blood. This chain links TRBV4-1 with TRBJ2-2, with TRBD2 as a possible D gene (6 bases). This chain's CDR3 is CASKGEDSSGELFF. In nucleotides, the CDR3 is TGCGCCAGCAAAGGGGAGGATTCTTCCGGGGAGCTGTTTTTT.